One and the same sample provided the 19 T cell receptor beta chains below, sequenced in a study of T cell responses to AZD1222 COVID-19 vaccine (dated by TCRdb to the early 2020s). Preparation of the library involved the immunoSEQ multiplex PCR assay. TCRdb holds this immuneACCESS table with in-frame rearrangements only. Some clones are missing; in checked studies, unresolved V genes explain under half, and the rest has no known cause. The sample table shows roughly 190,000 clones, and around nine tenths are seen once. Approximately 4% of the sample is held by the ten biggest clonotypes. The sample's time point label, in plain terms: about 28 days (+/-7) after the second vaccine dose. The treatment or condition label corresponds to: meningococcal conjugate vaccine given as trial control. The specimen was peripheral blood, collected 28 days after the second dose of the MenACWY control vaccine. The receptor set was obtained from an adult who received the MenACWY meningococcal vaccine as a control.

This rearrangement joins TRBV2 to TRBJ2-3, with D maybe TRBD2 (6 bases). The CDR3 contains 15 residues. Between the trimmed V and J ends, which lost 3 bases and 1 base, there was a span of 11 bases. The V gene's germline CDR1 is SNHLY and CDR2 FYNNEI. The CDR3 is CASSEERVGTDTQYF. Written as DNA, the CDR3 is TGTGCCAGCAGTGAGGAGCGGGTTGGCACAGATACGCAGTATTTT.

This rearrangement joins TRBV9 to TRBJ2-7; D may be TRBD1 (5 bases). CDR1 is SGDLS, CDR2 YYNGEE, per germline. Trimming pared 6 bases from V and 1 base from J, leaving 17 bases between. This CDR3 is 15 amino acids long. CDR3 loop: CASTYPRVTSYEQYF. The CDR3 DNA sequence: TGTGCCAGCACCTACCCCAGGGTTACATCCTACGAGCAGTACTTC.

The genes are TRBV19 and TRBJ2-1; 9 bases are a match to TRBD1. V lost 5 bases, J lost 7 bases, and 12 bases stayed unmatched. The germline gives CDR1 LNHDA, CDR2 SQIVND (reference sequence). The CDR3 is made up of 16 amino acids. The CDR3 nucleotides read TGTGCCAGTAGTCGTACCGGGACAGGGTACGCAAATGAGCAGTTCTTC. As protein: CASSRTGTGYANEQFF.

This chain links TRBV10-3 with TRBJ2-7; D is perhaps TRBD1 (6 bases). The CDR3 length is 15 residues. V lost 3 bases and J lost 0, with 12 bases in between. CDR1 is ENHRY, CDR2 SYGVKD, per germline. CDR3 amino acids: CAISDSGATSYEQYF. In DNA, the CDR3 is TGTGCCATCAGTGATTCAGGGGCGACCTCCTACGAGCAGTACTTC.

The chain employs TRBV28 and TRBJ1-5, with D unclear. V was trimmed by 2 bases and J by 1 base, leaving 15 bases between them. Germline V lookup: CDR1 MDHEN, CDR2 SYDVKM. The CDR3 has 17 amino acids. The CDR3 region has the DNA TGTGCCAGCAGTTTAGGTTCGTGGGGAGGAAGCAATCAGCCCCAGCATTTT. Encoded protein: CASSLGSWGGSNQPQHF.

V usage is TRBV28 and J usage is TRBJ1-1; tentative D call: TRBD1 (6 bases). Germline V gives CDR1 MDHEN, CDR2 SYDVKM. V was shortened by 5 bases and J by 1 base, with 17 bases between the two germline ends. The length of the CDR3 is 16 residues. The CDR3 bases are TGTGCCAGCAGTCCGGGGGCTGGCCTCAAGAACACTGAAGCTTTCTTT. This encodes CASSPGAGLKNTEAFF.

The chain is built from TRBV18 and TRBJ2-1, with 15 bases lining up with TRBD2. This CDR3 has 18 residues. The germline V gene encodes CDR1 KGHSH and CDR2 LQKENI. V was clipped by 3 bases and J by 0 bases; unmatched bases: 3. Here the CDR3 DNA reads TGTGCCAGCTCACCCCGGGGACTAGCGGGGGGCTCCTACAATGAGCAGTTCTTC. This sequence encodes CASSPRGLAGGSYNEQFF. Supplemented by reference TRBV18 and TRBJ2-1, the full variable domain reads NAGVMQNPRHLVRRRGQEARLRCSPMKGHSHVYWYRQLPEEGLKFMVYLQKENIIDESGMPKERFSAEFPKEGPSILRIQQVVRGDSAAYFCASSPRGLAGGSYNEQFFGPGTRLTVL.

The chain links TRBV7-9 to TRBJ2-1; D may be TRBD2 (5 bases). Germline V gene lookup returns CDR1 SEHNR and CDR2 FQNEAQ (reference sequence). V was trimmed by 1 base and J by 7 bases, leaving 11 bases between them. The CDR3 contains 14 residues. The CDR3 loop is CASSLDGVVNEQFF. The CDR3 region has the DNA TGTGCCAGCAGCTTAGACGGGGTCGTGAATGAGCAGTTCTTC. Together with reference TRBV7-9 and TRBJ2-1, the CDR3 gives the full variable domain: DTGVSQNPRHKITKRGQNVTFRCDPISEHNRLYWYRQTLGQGPEFLTYFQNEAQLEKSRLLSDRFSAERPKGSFSTLEIQRTEQGDSAMYLCASSLDGVVNEQFFGPGTRLTVL.

The CDR3 spells CASSLRTSGETQYF. In nucleotides, the CDR3 is TGCGCCAGCAGTCTGAGGACTAGTGGGGAGACCCAGTACTTC. This chain links TRBV5-1 with TRBJ2-5, with 7 bases matching TRBD2. The CDR3 is 14 amino acids. Germline-derived CDR1 and CDR2 are SGHRS and YFSETQ. V lost 5 bases and J lost 5; bases outside the gene matches: 9.

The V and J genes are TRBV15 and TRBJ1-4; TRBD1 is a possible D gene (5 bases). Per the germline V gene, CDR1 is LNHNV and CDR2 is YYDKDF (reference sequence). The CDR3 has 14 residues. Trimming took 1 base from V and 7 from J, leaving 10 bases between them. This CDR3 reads CATSRGRTTEKLFF. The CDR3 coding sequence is TGTGCCACCAGCAGAGGACGGACAACTGAAAAACTGTTTTTT. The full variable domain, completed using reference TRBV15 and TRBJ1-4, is DAMVIQNPRYQVTQFGKPVTLSCSQTLNHNVMYWYQQKSSQAPKLLFHYYDKDFNNEADTPDNFQSRRPNTSFCFLDIRSPGLGDTAMYLCATSRGRTTEKLFFGSGTQLSVL.

The CDR3 sequence is CASSLRIIYRGPTSYEQYF. DNA for the CDR3: TGTGCCAGCAGTTTACGTATAATTTACAGGGGCCCTACCTCCTACGAGCAGTACTTC. This chain links TRBV27 with TRBJ2-7, with TRBD1 identical over 7 bases. Per the germline V gene, CDR1 is MNHEY and CDR2 is SMNVEV (reference sequence). The CDR3 is made up of 19 amino acids. J was trimmed by 0 bases and V by 2 bases; bases with no gene match: 16.

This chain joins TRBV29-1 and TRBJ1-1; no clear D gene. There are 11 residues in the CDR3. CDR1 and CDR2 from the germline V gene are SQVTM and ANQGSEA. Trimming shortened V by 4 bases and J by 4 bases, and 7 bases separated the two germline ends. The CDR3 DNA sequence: TGCAGCGTTGCGGCCCGCACTGAAGCTTTCTTT. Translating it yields CSVAARTEAFF.

CDR3 coding DNA: TGCAGCGTTCGAGGGATCTCTGGGGCCAACGTCCTGACTTTC. Its translation is CSVRGISGANVLTF. The chain employs TRBV29-1 and TRBJ2-6; TRBD2 might be the D (5 bases). This CDR3 region has 14 residues. V was shortened by 5 bases and J by 0 bases, with 8 bases between the two germline ends. CDR1 is SQVTM, CDR2 ANQGSEA, per germline.

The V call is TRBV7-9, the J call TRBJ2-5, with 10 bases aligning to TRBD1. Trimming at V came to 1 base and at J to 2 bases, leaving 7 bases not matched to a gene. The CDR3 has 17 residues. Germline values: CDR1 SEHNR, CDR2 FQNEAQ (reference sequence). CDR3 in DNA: TGTGCCAGCAGCTTAGGAGGGACAGGGGCTTTACAAGAGACCCAGTACTTC. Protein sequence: CASSLGGTGALQETQYF. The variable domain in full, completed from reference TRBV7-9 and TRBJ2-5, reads DTGVSQNPRHKITKRGQNVTFRCDPISEHNRLYWYRQTLGQGPEFLTYFQNEAQLEKSRLLSDRFSAERPKGSFSTLEIQRTEQGDSAMYLCASSLGGTGALQETQYFGPGTRLLVL.

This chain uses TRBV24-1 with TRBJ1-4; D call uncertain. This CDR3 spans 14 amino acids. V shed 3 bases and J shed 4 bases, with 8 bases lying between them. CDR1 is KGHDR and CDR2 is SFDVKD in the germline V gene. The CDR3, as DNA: TGTGCCACCAGTGATACGGCCGATAATGAAAAACTGTTTTTT. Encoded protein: CATSDTADNEKLFF.

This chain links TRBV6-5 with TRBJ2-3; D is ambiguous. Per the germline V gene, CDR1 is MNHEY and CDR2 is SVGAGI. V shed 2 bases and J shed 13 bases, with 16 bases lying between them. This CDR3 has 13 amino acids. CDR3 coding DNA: TGTGCCAGCAGTTACAAACCCGGACGGAGCGAGTATTTT. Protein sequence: CASSYKPGRSEYF.

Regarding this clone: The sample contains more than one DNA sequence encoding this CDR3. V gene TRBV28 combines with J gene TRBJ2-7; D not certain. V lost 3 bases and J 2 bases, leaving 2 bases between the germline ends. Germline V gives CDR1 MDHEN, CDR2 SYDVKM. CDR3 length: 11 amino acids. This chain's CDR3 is CASSLTYEQYF. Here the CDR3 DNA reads TGTGCCAGCAGTTTGACCTACGAGCAGTACTTC.

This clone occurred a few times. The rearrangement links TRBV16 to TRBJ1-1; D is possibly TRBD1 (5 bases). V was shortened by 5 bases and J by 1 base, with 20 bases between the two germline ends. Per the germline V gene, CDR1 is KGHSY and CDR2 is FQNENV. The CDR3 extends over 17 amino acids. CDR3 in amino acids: CASSFSRRGARNTEAFF. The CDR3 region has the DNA TGTGCCAGCAGCTTCTCAAGGAGGGGAGCTCGGAACACTGAAGCTTTCTTT.

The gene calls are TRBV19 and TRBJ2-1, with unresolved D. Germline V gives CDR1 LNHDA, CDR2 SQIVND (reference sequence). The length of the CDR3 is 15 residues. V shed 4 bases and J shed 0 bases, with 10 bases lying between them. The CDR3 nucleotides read TGTGCCAGTAGTACCGGAAGGGCCTCCTACAATGAGCAGTTCTTC. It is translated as CASSTGRASYNEQFF.